This T cell receptor beta chain was sequenced during a study of OX40 agonist ivuxolimab in advanced cancers. In the study overall: Partial responses occurred in three patients (one hepatocellular carcinoma, two cutaneous melanoma).

Germline CDR1 KGHSH, CDR2 LQKENI. CDR3 length: 12 amino acids. V shed 3 bases and J shed 7 bases, with 10 bases lying between them. Here immunoSEQ multiplex PCR was the method, and the copy in TCRdb shows in-frame clones only, minus some. The data hold over 100,000 clones, with roughly 93% observed a single time. This clone has a handful of counts. The rearrangement joins TRBV18 to TRBJ2-7; a weak D match, TRBD2 (5 bases). This sequence originates from an adult with an advanced solid tumor such as melanoma, head and neck, liver or kidney cancer. The input for sequencing was CD4+ or CD8+ T cells sorted from blood, taken in a trial of the OX40 agonist ivuxolimab. The CDR3 sequence is CASSPGELEQYF. The CDR3 DNA is TGTGCCAGCTCACCGGGAGAATTAGAGCAGTACTTC.